The rows below give T cell receptor beta chains drawn from one sample of a study of cytomegalovirus exposure and HLA in healthy donors. Generated by immunoSEQ multiplex PCR, the TCRdb table keeps only in-frame clones and is missing some. Here the sample spans approximately 170,000 clones, around 82% being singletons. Sequences were obtained from PBMCs. Every receptor here comes from a man aged 25-45 years in good health and CMV-seropositive. Each CDR3 is given with its conserved first and last residue. The D gene is left open where the match is weak. The size entry is marked missing in some rows and otherwise reads once, few, many or a size class.

D gene: NA; V gene: TRBV5-4; J gene: TRBJ2-5; clone size: NA; CDR3 protein: CASSLSGGRETQYF; CDR3 DNA: TGTGCCAGCAGCTTGTCCGGGGGGCGGGAGACCCAGTACTTC
D gene: NA; V gene: TRBV5-1; J gene: TRBJ1-4; clone size: NA; CDR3 protein: CASSPEVGEKLFF; CDR3 DNA: TGCGCCAGCAGCCCCGAGGTTGGGGAAAAACTGTTTTTT
D gene: NA; V gene: TRBV13; J gene: TRBJ1-6; clone size: NA; CDR3 protein: CASSLGQGYNSPLHF; CDR3 DNA: TGTGCCAGCAGCTTAGGGCAGGGGTATAATTCACCCCTCCACTTT
D gene: TRBD2; V gene: TRBV9; J gene: TRBJ2-1; clone size: NA; CDR3 protein: CASSVVIAGGQDEQFF; CDR3 DNA: TGTGCCAGCAGCGTAGTAATAGCGGGAGGGCAGGATGAGCAGTTCTTC
D gene: NA; V gene: TRBV5-5; J gene: TRBJ1-1; clone size: NA; CDR3 protein: CASSLGPGMGDEAFF; CDR3 DNA: TGTGCCAGCAGCTTGGGCCCGGGGATGGGCGATGAAGCTTTCTTT
D gene: NA; V gene: TRBV6-1; J gene: TRBJ2-7; clone size: NA; CDR3 protein: CASSPGGQLREQYF; CDR3 DNA: TGTGCCAGCAGCCCCGGCGGACAGTTACGAGAGCAGTACTTC
D gene: NA; V gene: TRBV4-2; J gene: TRBJ2-1; clone size: NA; CDR3 protein: CASSQEGRWGEQFF; CDR3 DNA: TGTGCCAGCAGCCAAGAAGGGAGGTGGGGGGAGCAGTTCTTC
D gene: TRBD2; V gene: TRBV28; J gene: TRBJ2-1; clone size: once; CDR3 protein: CASSLSVVAGGRRNEQFF; CDR3 DNA: TGTGCCAGCAGTTTATCAGTGGTAGCGGGGGGGCGACGGAATGAGCAGTTCTTC
D gene: TRBD1; V gene: TRBV7-3; J gene: TRBJ2-7; clone size: many; CDR3 protein: CASRGSDRAPYEQYF; CDR3 DNA: TGTGCCAGCAGAGGATCTGACAGGGCCCCTTACGAGCAGTACTTC
D gene: TRBD1; V gene: TRBV2; J gene: TRBJ2-2; clone size: NA; CDR3 protein: CAGRGPVVGELFF; CDR3 DNA: TGTGCCGGTAGGGGGCCGGTTGTCGGGGAGCTGTTTTTT
D gene: NA; V gene: TRBV5-6; J gene: TRBJ2-2; clone size: NA; CDR3 protein: CASSLLRTGELFF; CDR3 DNA: TGTGCCAGCAGCTTGTTACGGACCGGGGAGCTGTTTTTT
D gene: NA; V gene: TRBV28; J gene: TRBJ1-5; clone size: few; CDR3 protein: CASSHAAFNQPQHF; CDR3 DNA: TGTGCCAGCAGCCATGCGGCCTTCAATCAGCCCCAGCATTTT
D gene: NA; V gene: TRBV5-6; J gene: TRBJ1-6; clone size: once; CDR3 protein: CASSSPTENSPLHF; CDR3 DNA: TGTGCCAGCAGCTCCCCGACGGAGAATTCACCCCTCCACTTT
D gene: NA; V gene: TRBV28; J gene: TRBJ1-3; clone size: NA; CDR3 protein: CASAGLGSGHTIYF; CDR3 DNA: TGTGCCAGCGCTGGTTTGGGTTCGGGTCACACCATATATTTT
D gene: NA; V gene: TRBV5-1; J gene: TRBJ2-5; clone size: NA; CDR3 protein: CASSSVLAGETQYF; CDR3 DNA: TGCGCCAGCAGCTCCGTGTTGGCGGGAGAGACCCAGTACTTC
D gene: NA; V gene: TRBV7-9; J gene: TRBJ2-7; clone size: NA; CDR3 protein: CASSPLYEQYF; CDR3 DNA: TGTGCCAGCAGCCCGCTATACGAGCAGTACTTC
D gene: TRBD2; V gene: TRBV9; J gene: TRBJ2-7; clone size: NA; CDR3 protein: CASSVLAGGPDEQYF; CDR3 DNA: TGTGCCAGCAGCGTACTAGCGGGAGGGCCGGACGAGCAGTACTTC
D gene: TRBD1; V gene: TRBV11-2; J gene: TRBJ2-7; clone size: NA; CDR3 protein: CASSLWTGIYEQYF; CDR3 DNA: TGTGCCAGCAGCTTATGGACAGGGATCTACGAGCAGTACTTC
D gene: TRBD1; V gene: TRBV2; J gene: TRBJ1-5; clone size: NA; CDR3 protein: CASRRGTGGVQPQHF; CDR3 DNA: TGTGCCAGCAGGCGAGGGACAGGGGGCGTTCAGCCCCAGCATTTT
D gene: TRBD2; V gene: TRBV9; J gene: TRBJ2-1; clone size: NA; CDR3 protein: CASSVRASGRDEQFF; CDR3 DNA: TGTGCCAGCAGCGTAAGGGCTAGCGGGAGGGATGAGCAGTTCTTC
D gene: NA; V gene: TRBV20-1; J gene: TRBJ2-4; clone size: once; CDR3 protein: CSARGLPQYF; CDR3 DNA: TGCAGTGCTAGAGGACTCCCGCAGTACTTC
D gene: NA; V gene: TRBV15; J gene: TRBJ2-5; clone size: NA; CDR3 protein: CATSRYLSETQYF; CDR3 DNA: TGTGCCACCAGCAGATATCTCAGTGAGACCCAGTACTTC
D gene: TRBD1; V gene: TRBV28; J gene: TRBJ1-5; clone size: NA; CDR3 protein: CATDRPYSNQPQHF; CDR3 DNA: TGTGCCACGGACAGGCCCTATAGCAATCAGCCCCAGCATTTT
D gene: TRBD1; V gene: TRBV2; J gene: TRBJ1-1; clone size: NA; CDR3 protein: CATQDRAAEAFF; CDR3 DNA: TGTGCCACCCAGGACAGGGCCGCCGAAGCTTTCTTT
D gene: TRBD1; V gene: TRBV11-2; J gene: TRBJ2-7; clone size: once; CDR3 protein: CASSPLAGTGVGEQYF; CDR3 DNA: TGTGCCAGCAGCCCTCTCGCCGGGACAGGTGTTGGGGAGCAGTACTTC
D gene: NA; V gene: TRBV15; J gene: TRBJ1-3; clone size: NA; CDR3 protein: CATSRDISGGDTIYF; CDR3 DNA: TGTGCCACCAGCAGAGATATAAGCGGAGGAGACACCATATATTTT
D gene: NA; V gene: TRBV19; J gene: TRBJ2-1; clone size: NA; CDR3 protein: CASSTDRNNEQFF; CDR3 DNA: TGTGCCAGTAGTACGGACAGAAACAATGAGCAGTTCTTC
D gene: TRBD1; V gene: TRBV6-5; J gene: TRBJ1-1; clone size: NA; CDR3 protein: CASSAGTGRIEAFF; CDR3 DNA: TGTGCCAGCAGTGCCGGGACAGGGAGAATTGAAGCTTTCTTT
D gene: TRBD1; V gene: TRBV13; J gene: TRBJ2-5; clone size: NA; CDR3 protein: CASSLKQGAETQYF; CDR3 DNA: TGTGCCAGCAGCCTGAAACAGGGGGCCGAGACCCAGTACTTC
D gene: TRBD1; V gene: TRBV2; J gene: TRBJ1-5; clone size: few; CDR3 protein: CASSEGTGVQPQHF; CDR3 DNA: TGTGCCAGCAGTGAAGGGACAGGGGTTCAGCCCCAGCATTTT
D gene: TRBD1; V gene: TRBV6-5; J gene: TRBJ2-7; clone size: NA; CDR3 protein: CASSLIRDRGFHEQYF; CDR3 DNA: TGTGCCAGCAGTTTAATTCGGGACAGGGGGTTCCACGAGCAGTACTTC
D gene: TRBD1; V gene: TRBV28; J gene: TRBJ2-2; clone size: NA; CDR3 protein: CATRQGTGELFF; CDR3 DNA: TGTGCCACTCGACAGGGGACCGGGGAGCTGTTTTTT
D gene: NA; V gene: TRBV5-1; J gene: TRBJ1-1; clone size: NA; CDR3 protein: CASRVQGLGTEAFF; CDR3 DNA: TGCGCCAGCAGGGTACAGGGATTGGGTACTGAAGCTTTCTTT
D gene: TRBD1; V gene: TRBV6-5; J gene: TRBJ2-7; clone size: NA; CDR3 protein: CVSSLQTGVSYEQYF; CDR3 DNA: TGTGTCAGCAGTTTACAGACAGGGGTCTCCTACGAGCAGTACTTC
D gene: TRBD1; V gene: TRBV7-9; J gene: TRBJ1-2; clone size: NA; CDR3 protein: CASSFPGTGRLNYGYTF; CDR3 DNA: TGTGCCAGCAGCTTCCCCGGGACAGGGAGGTTGAACTATGGCTACACCTTC
D gene: NA; V gene: TRBV4-1; J gene: TRBJ2-1; clone size: NA; CDR3 protein: CASSLDTRTYNEQFF; CDR3 DNA: TGCGCCAGCAGCCTGGACACCCGAACTTACAATGAGCAGTTCTTC
D gene: TRBD1; V gene: TRBV6-5; J gene: TRBJ2-7; clone size: NA; CDR3 protein: CASSSLTGGREQYF; CDR3 DNA: TGTGCCAGCAGCTCGTTGACAGGGGGAAGGGAGCAGTACTTC
D gene: NA; V gene: TRBV5-1; J gene: TRBJ2-2; clone size: NA; CDR3 protein: CASKGGTPLLNTGELFF; CDR3 DNA: TGCGCCAGCAAGGGAGGTACCCCGCTGCTTAACACCGGGGAGCTGTTTTTT
D gene: TRBD2; V gene: TRBV12-5; J gene: TRBJ2-1; clone size: NA; CDR3 protein: CASGFLSGSEQFF; CDR3 DNA: TGTGCTAGTGGTTTCCTTAGCGGGAGCGAGCAGTTCTTC
D gene: NA; V gene: TRBV2; J gene: TRBJ1-1; clone size: NA; CDR3 protein: CASRPEAEAFF; CDR3 DNA: TGTGCCAGCAGACCGGAGGCTGAAGCTTTCTTT
D gene: TRBD1; V gene: TRBV9; J gene: TRBJ1-6; clone size: NA; CDR3 protein: CASSPGQFFDSPLHF; CDR3 DNA: TGTGCCAGCAGCCCGGGACAGTTTTTCGATTCACCCCTCCACTTT
D gene: NA; V gene: TRBV7-8; J gene: TRBJ1-4; clone size: NA; CDR3 protein: CASSSNSATNEKLFF; CDR3 DNA: TGTGCCAGCAGCAGTAACAGTGCAACTAATGAAAAACTGTTTTTT
D gene: NA; V gene: TRBV25-1; J gene: TRBJ2-1; clone size: NA; CDR3 protein: CASSESGKLRRGEQFF; CDR3 DNA: TGTGCCAGCAGTGAATCCGGCAAATTGCGGCGGGGTGAGCAGTTCTTC
D gene: NA; V gene: TRBV7-8; J gene: TRBJ2-1; clone size: NA; CDR3 protein: CASSLRGRTEEQFF; CDR3 DNA: TGTGCCAGCAGCCTCAGGGGCAGGACAGAGGAGCAGTTCTTC
D gene: NA; V gene: TRBV7-2; J gene: TRBJ2-7; clone size: NA; CDR3 protein: CASTPRRDYEQYF; CDR3 DNA: TGTGCCAGCACCCCCCGTCGCGACTACGAGCAGTACTTC
D gene: TRBD1; V gene: TRBV7-2; J gene: TRBJ1-2; clone size: NA; CDR3 protein: CASSVPRDRRYGYTF; CDR3 DNA: TGTGCCAGCAGCGTTCCCCGGGACAGGAGATATGGCTACACCTTC
D gene: NA; V gene: TRBV7-3; J gene: TRBJ1-1; clone size: NA; CDR3 protein: CASSLTDRASNTEAFF; CDR3 DNA: TGTGCCAGCAGCTTAACTGACAGAGCATCGAACACTGAAGCTTTCTTT
D gene: TRBD1; V gene: TRBV19; J gene: TRBJ1-1; clone size: NA; CDR3 protein: CASRKGQTTEAFF; CDR3 DNA: TGTGCCAGTAGAAAGGGACAGACCACTGAAGCTTTCTTT
D gene: TRBD1; V gene: TRBV4-3; J gene: TRBJ1-1; clone size: once; CDR3 protein: CASSQSVTGGTEAFF; CDR3 DNA: TGCGCCAGCAGCCAAAGCGTAACAGGGGGCACTGAAGCTTTCTTT
D gene: TRBD2; V gene: TRBV7-2; J gene: TRBJ2-1; clone size: once; CDR3 protein: CASSLWLAGRNEQFF; CDR3 DNA: TGTGCCAGCAGCTTGTGGCTAGCGGGAAGGAATGAGCAGTTCTTC
D gene: TRBD2; V gene: TRBV10-3; J gene: TRBJ2-2; clone size: NA; CDR3 protein: CAIRSSGRADTGELFF; CDR3 DNA: TGTGCCATCAGGTCTAGCGGGAGGGCCGACACCGGGGAGCTGTTTTTT
D gene: NA; V gene: TRBV10-3; J gene: TRBJ2-5; clone size: NA; CDR3 protein: CATTNPTGRKGETQYF; CDR3 DNA: TGTGCCACAACTAATCCGACAGGGAGGAAAGGAGAGACCCAGTACTTC
D gene: NA; V gene: TRBV18; J gene: TRBJ1-2; clone size: NA; CDR3 protein: CASSPSQSLMTGAGGYTF; CDR3 DNA: TGTGCCAGCTCACCCTCCCAATCCCTAATGACGGGAGCCGGTGGCTACACCTTC
D gene: TRBD2; V gene: TRBV9; J gene: TRBJ2-7; clone size: NA; CDR3 protein: CASSESNGRDEQYF; CDR3 DNA: TGTGCCAGCAGCGAGTCAAACGGGAGGGACGAGCAGTACTTC
D gene: NA; V gene: TRBV28; J gene: TRBJ1-1; clone size: NA; CDR3 protein: CASSLGGSAANTEAFF; CDR3 DNA: TGTGCCAGCAGTCTGGGCGGGTCCGCTGCGAACACTGAAGCTTTCTTT
D gene: TRBD1; V gene: TRBV19; J gene: TRBJ1-5; clone size: few; CDR3 protein: CASSIDRGAQHF; CDR3 DNA: TGTGCCAGTAGTATCGACAGGGGAGCCCAGCATTTT
D gene: NA; V gene: TRBV21-1; J gene: TRBJ2-1; clone size: NA; CDR3 protein: CASSTGQGARDEQFF; CDR3 DNA: TGTGCCAGCAGCACCGGACAGGGGGCTCGGGATGAGCAGTTCTTC
D gene: TRBD2; V gene: TRBV6-6; J gene: TRBJ2-1; clone size: NA; CDR3 protein: CASLAGLNNEQFF; CDR3 DNA: TGTGCCAGCCTAGCGGGGTTAAACAATGAGCAGTTCTTC
D gene: NA; V gene: TRBV4-1; J gene: TRBJ2-7; clone size: NA; CDR3 protein: CASSQDPTGAGSYEQYF; CDR3 DNA: TGCGCCAGCAGCCAAGATCCGACGGGCGCGGGATCCTACGAGCAGTACTTC
D gene: TRBD2; V gene: TRBV10-3; J gene: TRBJ2-3; clone size: NA; CDR3 protein: CAIKAGSTDTQYF; CDR3 DNA: TGTGCCATCAAAGCGGGGAGCACAGATACGCAGTATTTT